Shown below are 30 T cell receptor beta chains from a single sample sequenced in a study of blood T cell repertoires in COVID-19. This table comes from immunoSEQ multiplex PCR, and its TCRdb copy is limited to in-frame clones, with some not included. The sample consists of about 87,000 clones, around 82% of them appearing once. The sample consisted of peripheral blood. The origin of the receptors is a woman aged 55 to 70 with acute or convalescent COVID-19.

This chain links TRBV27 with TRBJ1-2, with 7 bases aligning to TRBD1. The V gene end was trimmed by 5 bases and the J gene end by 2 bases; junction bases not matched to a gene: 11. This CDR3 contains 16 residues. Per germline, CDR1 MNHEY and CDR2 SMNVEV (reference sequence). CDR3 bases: TGTGCCAGCAGTCTCTATCCGGGACAGACAAACTATGGCTACACCTTC. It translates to CASSLYPGQTNYGYTF.

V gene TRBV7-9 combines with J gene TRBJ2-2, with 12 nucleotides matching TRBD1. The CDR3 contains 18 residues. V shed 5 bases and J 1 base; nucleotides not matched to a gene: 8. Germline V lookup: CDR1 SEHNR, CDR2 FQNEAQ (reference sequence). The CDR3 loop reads CASSLGTGGGLNTGELFF. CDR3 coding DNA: TGTGCCAGCAGCCTCGGGACAGGGGGCGGTTTGAACACCGGGGAGCTGTTTTTT. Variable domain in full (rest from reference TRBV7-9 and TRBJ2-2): DTGVSQNPRHKITKRGQNVTFRCDPISEHNRLYWYRQTLGQGPEFLTYFQNEAQLEKSRLLSDRFSAERPKGSFSTLEIQRTEQGDSAMYLCASSLGTGGGLNTGELFFGEGSRLTVL.

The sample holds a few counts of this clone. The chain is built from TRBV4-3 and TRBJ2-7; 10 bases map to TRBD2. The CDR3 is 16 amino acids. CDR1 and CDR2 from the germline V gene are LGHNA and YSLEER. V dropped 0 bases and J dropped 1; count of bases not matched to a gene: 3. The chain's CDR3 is CASSQDASGGSYEQYF. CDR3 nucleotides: TGCGCCAGCAGCCAAGACGCTAGCGGGGGTTCCTACGAGCAGTACTTC.

The CDR3 protein is CASSRTLAGGSNEQFF. As DNA, the CDR3 is TGCGCCAGCAGCCGTACCCTAGCGGGAGGAAGCAATGAGCAGTTCTTC. V and J are TRBV5-1 and TRBJ2-1; 11 bases fit TRBD2. After removal of 4 bases from V and 6 bases from J, the junction contained 9 bases not matched to a gene. The germline CDR1 and CDR2 sequences are SGHRS and YFSETQ. This CDR3 contains 16 residues.

The CDR3 region is CASSLDRSTGELFF. The CDR3 DNA follows: TGTGCCAGCAGCTTAGACAGGTCCACCGGGGAGCTGTTTTTT. This rearrangement joins TRBV7-3 to TRBJ2-2, with D possibly being TRBD1 (6 bases). The germline CDR1 and CDR2 sequences are SGHTA and FQGTGA. This CDR3 is 14 amino acids long. V was cut by 2 bases and J by 4 bases, with 8 bases left in between.

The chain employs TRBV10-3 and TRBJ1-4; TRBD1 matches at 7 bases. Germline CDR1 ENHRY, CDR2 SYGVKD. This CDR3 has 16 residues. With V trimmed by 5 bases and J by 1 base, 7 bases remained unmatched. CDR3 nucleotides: TGTGCCATCAGTAAACAGGGGCAAAGAACTAATGAAAAACTGTTTTTT. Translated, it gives CAISKQGQRTNEKLFF.

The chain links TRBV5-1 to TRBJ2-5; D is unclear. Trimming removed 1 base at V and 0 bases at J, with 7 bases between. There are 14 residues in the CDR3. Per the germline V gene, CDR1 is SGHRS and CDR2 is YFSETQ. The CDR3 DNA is TGCGCCAGCAGCTTGATGTCAGACCAAGAGACCCAGTACTTC. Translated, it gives CASSLMSDQETQYF. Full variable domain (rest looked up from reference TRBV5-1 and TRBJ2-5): KAGVTQTPRYLIKTRGQQVTLSCSPISGHRSVSWYQQTPGQGLQFLFEYFSETQRNKGNFPGRFSGRQFSNSRSEMNVSTLELGDSALYLCASSLMSDQETQYFGPGTRLLVL.

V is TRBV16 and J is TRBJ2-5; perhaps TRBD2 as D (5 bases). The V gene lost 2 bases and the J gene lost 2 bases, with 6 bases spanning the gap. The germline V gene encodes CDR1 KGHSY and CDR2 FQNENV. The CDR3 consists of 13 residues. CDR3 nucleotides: TGTGCCAGCAGCCAAGGGAGTCAAGAGACCCAGTACTTC. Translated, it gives CASSQGSQETQYF. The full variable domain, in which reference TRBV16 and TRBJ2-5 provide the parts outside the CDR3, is GEEVAQTPKHLVRGEGQKAKLYCAPIKGHSYVFWYQQVLKNEFKFLISFQNENVFDETGMPKERFSAKCLPNSPCSLEIQATKLEDSAVYFCASSQGSQETQYFGPGTRLLVL.

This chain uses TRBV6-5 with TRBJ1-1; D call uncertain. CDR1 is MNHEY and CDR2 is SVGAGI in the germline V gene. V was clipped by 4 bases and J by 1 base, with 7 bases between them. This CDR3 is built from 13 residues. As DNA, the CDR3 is TGTGCCAGCAGTTGGAACAGGAACACTGAAGCTTTCTTT. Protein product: CASSWNRNTEAFF.

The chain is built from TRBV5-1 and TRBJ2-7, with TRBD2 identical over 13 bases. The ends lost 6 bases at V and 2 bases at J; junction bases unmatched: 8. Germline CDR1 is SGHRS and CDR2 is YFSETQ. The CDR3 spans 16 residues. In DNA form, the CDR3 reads TGCGCCAGCACCCTCACCGGGACTAGCGGGGCCTACGAGCAGTACTTC. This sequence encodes CASTLTGTSGAYEQYF.

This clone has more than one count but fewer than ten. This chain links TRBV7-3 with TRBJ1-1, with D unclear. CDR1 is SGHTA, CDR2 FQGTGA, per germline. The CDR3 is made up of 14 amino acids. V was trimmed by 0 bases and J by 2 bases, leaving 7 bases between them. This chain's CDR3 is CASSLTRINTEAFF. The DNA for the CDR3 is TGTGCCAGCAGCTTAACGCGGATTAACACTGAAGCTTTCTTT.

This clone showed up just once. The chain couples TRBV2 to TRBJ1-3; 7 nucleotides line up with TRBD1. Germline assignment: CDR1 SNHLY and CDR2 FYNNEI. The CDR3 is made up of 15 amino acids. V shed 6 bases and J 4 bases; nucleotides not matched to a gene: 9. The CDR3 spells CASRQTGTAGNTIYF. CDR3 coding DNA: TGTGCCAGCAGGCAAACCGGGACAGCAGGAAACACCATATATTTT.

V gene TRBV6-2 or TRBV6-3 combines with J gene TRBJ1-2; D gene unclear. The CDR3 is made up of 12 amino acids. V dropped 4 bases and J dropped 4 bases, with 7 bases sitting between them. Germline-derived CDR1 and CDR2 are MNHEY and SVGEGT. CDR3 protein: CASSLLIYGYTF. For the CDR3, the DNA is TGTGCCAGCAGTTTACTTATCTATGGCTACACCTTC.

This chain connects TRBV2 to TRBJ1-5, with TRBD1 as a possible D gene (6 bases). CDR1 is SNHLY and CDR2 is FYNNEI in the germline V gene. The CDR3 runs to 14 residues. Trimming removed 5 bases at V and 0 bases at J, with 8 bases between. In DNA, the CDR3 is TGTGCCAGCAGTCTACAGGGTAGCAATCAGCCCCAGCATTTT. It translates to CASSLQGSNQPQHF.

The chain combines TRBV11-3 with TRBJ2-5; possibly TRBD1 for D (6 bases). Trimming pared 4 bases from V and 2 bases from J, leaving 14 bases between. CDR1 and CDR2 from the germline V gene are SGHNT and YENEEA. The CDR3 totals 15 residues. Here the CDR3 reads CASSWGPAGQETQYF. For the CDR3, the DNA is TGTGCCAGCAGCTGGGGGCCGGCAGGACAAGAGACCCAGTACTTC.

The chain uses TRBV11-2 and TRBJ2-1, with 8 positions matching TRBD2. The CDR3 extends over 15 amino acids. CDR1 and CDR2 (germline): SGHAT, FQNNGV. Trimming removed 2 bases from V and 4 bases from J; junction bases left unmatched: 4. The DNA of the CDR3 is TGTGCCAGCAGCTTATCGGGGGGGCCTTACAATGAGCAGTTCTTC. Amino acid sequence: CASSLSGGPYNEQFF.

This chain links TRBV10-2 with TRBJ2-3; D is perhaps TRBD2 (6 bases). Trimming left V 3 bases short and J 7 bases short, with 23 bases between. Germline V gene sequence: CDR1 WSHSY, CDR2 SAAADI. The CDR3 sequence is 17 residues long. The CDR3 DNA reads TGCGCCAGCAGTGATTACGACTCGGGTATCGGGGGTAATACGCAGTATTTT. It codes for CASSDYDSGIGGNTQYF.

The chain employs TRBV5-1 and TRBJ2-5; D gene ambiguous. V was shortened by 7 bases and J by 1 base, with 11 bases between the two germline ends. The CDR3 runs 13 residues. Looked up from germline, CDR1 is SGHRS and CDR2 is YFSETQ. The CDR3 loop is CASSEIPQETQYF. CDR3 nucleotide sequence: TGCGCCAGCTCGGAGATACCCCAAGAGACCCAGTACTTC.

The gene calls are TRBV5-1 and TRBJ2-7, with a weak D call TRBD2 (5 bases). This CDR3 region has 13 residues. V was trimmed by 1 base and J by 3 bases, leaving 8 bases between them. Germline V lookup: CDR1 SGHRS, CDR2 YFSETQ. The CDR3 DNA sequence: TGCGCCAGCAGCTTGCCCGGGAACTACGAGCAGTACTTC. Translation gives CASSLPGNYEQYF.

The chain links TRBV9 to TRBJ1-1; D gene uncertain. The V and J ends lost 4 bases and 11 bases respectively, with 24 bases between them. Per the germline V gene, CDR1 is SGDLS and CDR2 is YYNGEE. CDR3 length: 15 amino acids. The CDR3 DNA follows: TGTGCCAGCAGCTCCACCGCTAGGAATTACGAATTGGCTTTCTTT. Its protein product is CASSSTARNYELAFF.

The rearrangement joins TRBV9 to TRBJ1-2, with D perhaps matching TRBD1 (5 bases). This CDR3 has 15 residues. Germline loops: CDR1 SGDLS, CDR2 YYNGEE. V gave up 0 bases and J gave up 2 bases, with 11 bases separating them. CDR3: CASSVGGSSNYGYTF. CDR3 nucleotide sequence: TGTGCCAGCAGCGTAGGGGGCAGCTCAAACTATGGCTACACCTTC.

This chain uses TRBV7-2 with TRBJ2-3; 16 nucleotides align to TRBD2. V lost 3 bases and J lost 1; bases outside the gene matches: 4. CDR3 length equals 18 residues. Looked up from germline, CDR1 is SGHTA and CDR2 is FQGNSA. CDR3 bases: TGTGCCAGCAGCTTCCCGGGGACTAGCGGGGGGGGCACAGATACGCAGTATTTT. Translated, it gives CASSFPGTSGGGTDTQYF.

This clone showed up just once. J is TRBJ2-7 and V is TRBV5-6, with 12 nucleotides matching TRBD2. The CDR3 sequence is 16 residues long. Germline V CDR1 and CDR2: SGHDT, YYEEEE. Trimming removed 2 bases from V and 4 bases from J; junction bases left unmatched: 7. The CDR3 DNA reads TGTGCCAGCAGCTTTGGGCTAGCGGGGGGGCTATACGAGCAGTACTTC. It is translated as CASSFGLAGGLYEQYF.

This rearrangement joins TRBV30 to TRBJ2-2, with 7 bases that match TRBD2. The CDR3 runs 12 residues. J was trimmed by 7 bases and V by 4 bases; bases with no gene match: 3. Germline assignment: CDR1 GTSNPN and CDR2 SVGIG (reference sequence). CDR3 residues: CAWTRGDGELFF. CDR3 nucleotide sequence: TGTGCCTGGACCCGGGGGGACGGGGAGCTGTTTTTT.

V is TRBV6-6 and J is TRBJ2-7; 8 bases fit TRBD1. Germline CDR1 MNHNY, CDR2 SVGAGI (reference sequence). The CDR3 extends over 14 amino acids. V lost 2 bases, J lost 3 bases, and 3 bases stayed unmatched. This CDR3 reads CASSYGGQVYEQYF. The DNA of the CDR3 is TGTGCCAGCAGTTACGGGGGACAGGTCTACGAGCAGTACTTC.

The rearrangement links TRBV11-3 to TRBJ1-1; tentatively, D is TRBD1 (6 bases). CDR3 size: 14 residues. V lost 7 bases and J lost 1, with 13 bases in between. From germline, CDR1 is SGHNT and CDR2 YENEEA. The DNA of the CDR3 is TGTGCCAGCACCCTACAGGGTCCGAACACTGAAGCTTTCTTT. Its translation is CASTLQGPNTEAFF.

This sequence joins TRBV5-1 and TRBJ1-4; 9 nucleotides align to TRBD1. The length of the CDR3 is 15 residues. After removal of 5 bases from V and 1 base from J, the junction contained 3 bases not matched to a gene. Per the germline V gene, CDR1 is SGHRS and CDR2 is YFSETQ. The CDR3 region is CASRTGGKTNEKLFF. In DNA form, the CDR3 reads TGCGCCAGCAGGACAGGGGGGAAAACTAATGAAAAACTGTTTTTT.

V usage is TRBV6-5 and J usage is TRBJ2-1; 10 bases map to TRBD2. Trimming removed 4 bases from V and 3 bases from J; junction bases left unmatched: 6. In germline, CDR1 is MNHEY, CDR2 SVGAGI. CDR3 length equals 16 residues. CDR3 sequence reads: CASSSITSGDYNEQFF. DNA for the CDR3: TGTGCCAGCAGTTCCATCACTAGCGGGGACTACAATGAGCAGTTCTTC.

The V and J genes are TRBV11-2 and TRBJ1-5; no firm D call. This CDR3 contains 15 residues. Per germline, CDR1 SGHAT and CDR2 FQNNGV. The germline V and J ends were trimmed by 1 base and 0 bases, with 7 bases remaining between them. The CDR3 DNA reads TGTGCCAGCAGCTTAGGAGACATTAGCAATCAGCCCCAGCATTTT. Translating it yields CASSLGDISNQPQHF.

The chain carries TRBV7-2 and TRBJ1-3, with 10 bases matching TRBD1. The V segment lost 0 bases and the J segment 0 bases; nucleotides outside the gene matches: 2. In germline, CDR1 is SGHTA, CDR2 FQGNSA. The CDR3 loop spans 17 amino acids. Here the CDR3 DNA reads TGTGCCAGCAGCTTAGCCCGGACAGGGGGCTCTGGAAACACCATATATTTT. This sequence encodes CASSLARTGGSGNTIYF. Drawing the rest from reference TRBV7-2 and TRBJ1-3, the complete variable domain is GAGVSQSPSNKVTEKGKDVELRCDPISGHTALYWYRQSLGQGLEFLIYFQGNSAPDKSGLPSDRFSAERTGGSVSTLTIQRTQQEDSAVYLCASSLARTGGSGNTIYFGEGSWLTVV.